A selection of T cell receptor beta chains follows, all from one sample in a study of cytomegalovirus exposure and HLA in healthy donors. Using immunoSEQ multiplex PCR, the repertoire was profiled, and TCRdb retains in-frame clones only, with some absent. The sample contains 150,000 to 200,000 clones, around three quarters of which appear only once. Sample: PBMCs. These receptors were obtained from a woman aged 30 to 39 in good health and CMV-seronegative. Each CDR3 is given with its conserved first and last residue. The order of the fields is V gene, J gene, D gene, clone size, CDR3 DNA, CDR3 protein. The D gene is left open where the match is weak. Only part of the rows carry a size: once, few, many, or a class if the clone is expanded.

TRBV30	TRBJ2-3	-	-	TGTGCCTGGAGTGTACAGAGCACAGATACGCAGTATTTT	CAWSVQSTDTQYF
TRBV4-3	TRBJ1-3	-	-	TGCGCCAGCAGCCAAGATCGGGGGGGAGACTTCTCTGGAAACACCATATATTTT	CASSQDRGGDFSGNTIYF
TRBV9	TRBJ2-3	TRBD1	-	TGTGCCAGCAGCGTAGATAGGACAGGGGGTGATACGCAGTATTTT	CASSVDRTGGDTQYF
TRBV7-6	TRBJ2-7	-	-	TGTGCCAGCAGCCCCCGGGACTTTCACTACGAGCAGTACTTC	CASSPRDFHYEQYF
TRBV15	TRBJ1-5	-	-	TGTGCCACCAGCAGGGTTCGGGAGGGCGATCAGCCCCAGCATTTT	CATSRVREGDQPQHF
TRBV7-8	TRBJ2-7	-	few	TGTGCCAGCAGCTCCCCGTTCCGGGACAACGAGCAGTACTTC	CASSSPFRDNEQYF
TRBV4-2	TRBJ2-7	-	-	TGTGCCAGCAGCCCGTCCGAGTCGGGGTCCTACGAGCAGTACTTC	CASSPSESGSYEQYF
TRBV7-8	TRBJ2-1	-	once	TGTGCCAGCAACACACCCCCGCTTTCCTACAATGAGCAGTTCTTC	CASNTPPLSYNEQFF
TRBV6-5	TRBJ1-2	TRBD1	-	TGTGCCAGCTCGGACAGGGCTCTAGCTAACTATGGCTACACCTTC	CASSDRALANYGYTF
TRBV7-3	TRBJ1-2	TRBD1	-	TGTGCCAGCAGCTCCGACAGGGTTCTGAGCTATGGCTACACCTTC	CASSSDRVLSYGYTF
TRBV5-3	TRBJ1-5	TRBD1	-	TGTGCCACCCCCTTTGACGGGACAGAGTGTCAGCCCCAGCATTTT	CATPFDGTECQPQHF
TRBV4-2	TRBJ1-4	-	-	TGTGCCAGCAGCCAAGCCTCCAGGGGCGGCACTAATGAAAAACTGTTTTTT	CASSQASRGGTNEKLFF
TRBV30	TRBJ1-2	-	-	TGTGCCTGGAGTGGCGGCTATGGCTACCCCTTC	CAWSGGYGYPF
TRBV7-9	TRBJ1-2	-	-	TGTGCCAGCAACCTCCTCTCGGGCTATGGCTACACCTTC	CASNLLSGYGYTF
TRBV25-1	TRBJ2-3	-	-	TGTGCCAGCAGTGAGCGGGGCCCAGATACGCAGTATTTT	CASSERGPDTQYF
TRBV19	TRBJ1-1	-	-	TGTGCCAGTTTGGACAGCCTGAACACTGAAGCTTTCTTT	CASLDSLNTEAFF
TRBV7-2	TRBJ2-1	TRBD2	-	TGTGCCAGCAGCTTAGGGGGACTAGCGGGTGAGCAGTTCTTC	CASSLGGLAGEQFF
TRBV7-8	TRBJ2-1	-	-	TGTGCCAGCAGCACCCGAAACATGGGCAAGCAGTTCTTC	CASSTRNMGKQFF
TRBV7-3	TRBJ1-1	TRBD1	-	TGTGCCAGCAGCCAGTTACAGGGGACTGAAGCTTTCTTT	CASSQLQGTEAFF
TRBV5-1	TRBJ2-7	TRBD1	few	TGCGCCAGCAGCTTGGTCTCTTTGGACAGGGGGTACTACGAGCAGTACTTC	CASSLVSLDRGYYEQYF
TRBV11-3	TRBJ1-6	TRBD1	-	TGTGCCAGCAGCTTGGGACAGGTAGCTTTGTCACCCCTCCACTTT	CASSLGQVALSPLHF
TRBV13	TRBJ2-1	-	-	TGTGCCAGCAGCTTAGGTCAAACAGCTTCCTACAATGAGCAGTTCTTC	CASSLGQTASYNEQFF
TRBV6-6	TRBJ2-3	-	-	TGTGCCGGCAGTCCCCTAAGTGATACGCAGTATTTT	CAGSPLSDTQYF
TRBV5-1	TRBJ2-7	-	-	TGCGCCAGCAGTGAGCAGGGGCTACGGGAGCAGTACTTC	CASSEQGLREQYF
TRBV7-9	TRBJ1-1	TRBD1	-	TGTGCCAGCAGCCCCGACAGGGGAAACACTGAAGCTTTCTTT	CASSPDRGNTEAFF
TRBV5-1	TRBJ2-2	-	few	TGCGCCAGCAGCTTGGTACCAGGGTCAACCGGGGAGCTGTTTTTT	CASSLVPGSTGELFF
TRBV7-9	TRBJ1-5	-	-	TGTGCCAGCAGCTTATCTTCCGGGCAGCCCCAGCATTTT	CASSLSSGQPQHF